This T cell receptor beta chain stems from a study of OX40 agonist ivuxolimab in advanced cancers. Overall study: Patients' therapy was ivuxolimab, an antibody that acts as an agonist of OX40 (CD134). Points from the study as a whole: With doses of 0.1-3.0 mg/kg, partial responders showed among the lowest clonal expansion.

This table comes from immunoSEQ multiplex PCR, and its TCRdb copy is limited to in-frame clones, with some not included. The repertoire consists of about 51,000 clones, with roughly 84% occurring once and the leading ten covering approximately 24%. A remark on this clone: The antigen is undetermined.

Germline V gene sequence: CDR1 LGHNA, CDR2 YNFKEQ. The CDR3 totals 15 residues. Deletions cut 6 bases from V and 0 bases from J, with 15 bases between. Here the sequenced sample was CD4+ or CD8+ T cells sorted from blood, taken in a trial of the OX40 agonist ivuxolimab. The receptor comes from an adult with an advanced solid tumor such as melanoma, head and neck, liver or kidney cancer. The chain combines TRBV4-2 with TRBJ2-7, with D unresolved. The CDR3 spells CASSPVWGSSYEQYF. CDR3 bases: TGTGCCAGCAGTCCGGTCTGGGGTAGCTCCTACGAGCAGTACTTC.